A single sample is the source of the 14 T cell receptor beta chains below, sequenced in a study of technical replicates of blood from a few donors. TCRdb's copy holds only in-frame clones and misses some; the assay was immunoSEQ multiplex PCR. The sample lists 75,000 to 90,000 clones; around 90% were seen once. The sequenced sample was T cells isolated from PBMCs. The receptors were sampled from a human donor in good health.

The rearrangement joins TRBV18 to TRBJ2-3; D possibly corresponds to TRBD1 (6 bases). The CDR3 is 15 amino acids. The germline gives CDR1 KGHSH, CDR2 LQKENI. With 5 bases removed from V and 1 base from J, the gap between germline ends came to 13 bases. The CDR3 nucleotides are TGTGCCAGCTCAAGTAATAGACAGGGCACAGATACGCAGTATTTT. It codes for CASSSNRQGTDTQYF.

The chain joins TRBV10-1 to TRBJ2-7; TRBD2 agrees at 11 bases. The CDR3 is 15 residues long. V shed 3 bases and J 6 bases; nucleotides not matched to a gene: 7. In germline, CDR1 is WNHNN, CDR2 SYGVQD (reference sequence). CDR3 sequence reads: CASSELAGAGAEQYF. DNA for the CDR3: TGCGCCAGCAGTGAACTAGCGGGGGCTGGGGCCGAGCAGTACTTC.

The CDR3 DNA reads as TGCGCCAGCAGCCCACGGACTAGCGGGAGGGCCAACACCGGGGAGCTGTTTTTT. It codes for CASSPRTSGRANTGELFF. This chain joins TRBV5-1 and TRBJ2-2; 15 bases fit TRBD2. J was trimmed by 2 bases and V by 4 bases; bases with no gene match: 6. Germline CDR1 and CDR2: SGHRS and YFSETQ. The CDR3 length is 18 residues.

The chain recombines TRBV27 with TRBJ2-6, with D perhaps TRBD2 (5 bases). The CDR3 spans 17 residues. Germline CDR1 and CDR2: MNHEY and SMNVEV (reference sequence). Trimming removed 5 bases from V and 2 bases from J, with 16 bases in between. The CDR3 nucleotides read TGTGCCAGCAGTCCCCGTCTCGGGGAACCTGGGGCCAACGTCCTGACTTTC. This translates into CASSPRLGEPGANVLTF.

A note on this clone: The CDR3 ends on some other residue instead of the conserved phenylalanine or tryptophan, so this is likely a read error. It is unclear where the CDR3 begins or ends on the DNA, so no DNA is shown, and the CDR3 is as TCRdb lists it. The chain recombines TRBV5-8 with TRBJ1-2; the D call in the table, TRBD1, was not verified against the DNA. Germline V CDR1 and CDR2: SGHTS, YDEGEE. The CDR3 length equals 9 residues, ends included. The CDR3 region is CASKVGAKR.

CDR3 protein: CASSYASGGYNEQFF. The CDR3 bases are TGTGCCAGCAGTTACGCTAGCGGGGGCTACAATGAGCAGTTCTTC. The rearrangement joins TRBV6-6 to TRBJ2-1; 10 bases map to TRBD2. The CDR3 is 15 residues long. Germline-derived CDR1 and CDR2 are MNHNY and SVGAGI (reference sequence). V gave up 2 bases and J gave up 3 bases; unmatched junction bases: 1.

This sequence joins TRBV10-2 and TRBJ1-1; 12 bases are a match to TRBD1. V was pared by 6 bases and J by 7 bases, with 6 bases of the junction left unmatched. Germline CDR1 is WSHSY and CDR2 is SAAADI. CDR3 length: 14 residues. In DNA, the CDR3 is TGCGCCAGCAGAGGGGGACAGGGGGCGCGTGAAGCTTTCTTT. It specifies CASRGGQGAREAFF.

This clone was seen only once. The chain joins TRBV18 to TRBJ2-7; TRBD1 matches at 7 bases. Germline CDR1 and CDR2: KGHSH and LQKENI. The CDR3 has 12 amino acids. With 4 bases clipped from V and 6 bases from J, the junction kept 3 bases outside the gene matches. Written as DNA, the CDR3 is TGTGCCAGCTCACTAGACAGGGTCGAGCAGTACTTC. Translated: CASSLDRVEQYF.

J is TRBJ2-1 and V is TRBV10-2, with 8 bases that match TRBD1. The V and J ends lost 10 bases and 9 bases, in that order; junction bases with no gene match: 23. This CDR3 comprises 17 residues. CDR1 WSHSY and CDR2 SAAADI come from the germline V gene. CDR3 nucleotides: TGCGCCACAATAGAAATTACCGGGACAGGTGTGAGAGTTGAGCAGTTCTTC. This encodes CATIEITGTGVRVEQFF.

The chain employs TRBV11-3 and TRBJ2-2; unclear D gene. V was trimmed by 5 bases and J by 9 bases, leaving 10 bases between them. Germline V gene data show CDR1 as SGHNT and CDR2 as YENEEA. The CDR3 length is 12 residues. The CDR3 protein is CASSHSSRELFF. The CDR3 DNA follows: TGTGCCAGCAGCCACAGTTCAAGGGAGCTGTTTTTT.

The chain joins TRBV29-1 to TRBJ2-5; possibly TRBD2 for D (5 bases). Germline assignment: CDR1 SQVTM and CDR2 ANQGSEA. The germline V and J ends were trimmed by 8 bases and 5 bases, with 12 bases remaining between them. The CDR3 length is 11 residues. CDR3 DNA: TGCAGCCAAAGGGAGACCGAGACCCAGTACTTC. This sequence encodes CSQRETETQYF.

The chain couples TRBV6-5 to TRBJ2-1; 11 bases are a match to TRBD2. The CDR3 runs 15 residues. Trimming removed 4 bases from V and 6 bases from J; junction bases left unmatched: 5. From germline, CDR1 is MNHEY and CDR2 SVGAGI. CDR3 sequence reads: CASSSGTSGVNEQFF. The CDR3 region has the DNA TGTGCCAGCAGTTCCGGGACTAGCGGTGTCAATGAGCAGTTCTTC.

This clone was recorded once. This sequence joins TRBV30 and TRBJ2-1; TRBD1 is a possible D gene (6 bases). This CDR3 comprises 16 residues. V was trimmed by 1 base and J by 4 bases, leaving 17 bases between them. Germline CDR1 and CDR2: GTSNPN and SVGIG (reference sequence). CDR3 sequence: CAWSGKGEGGYNEQFF. For the CDR3, the DNA is TGTGCCTGGAGTGGGAAGGGGGAAGGGGGTTACAATGAGCAGTTCTTC.

This clone was found once. The CDR3 sequence: CASSLLIQGGLAGNEQYF. CDR3 DNA: TGTGCCAGCAGTTTATTAATCCAGGGGGGACTAGCGGGAAACGAGCAGTACTTC. The J gene is TRBJ2-7, the V gene TRBV27; 13 bases are a match to TRBD2. Germline values: CDR1 MNHEY, CDR2 SMNVEV (reference sequence). The V gene end was trimmed by 1 base and the J gene end by 5 bases; junction bases not matched to a gene: 11. The CDR3 is made up of 18 amino acids.